A selection of T cell receptor beta chains follows, all from one sample in a study of post-analysis software for immune sequencing data. MiXCR was run by TCRdb on the PCR reads, yielding one entry per CDR3 protein. The sample lists about 180,000 distinct CDR3 sequences, approximately 31% occurring once. Source material: blood. The origin of the receptors is a girl aged 5 to 17 with multiple sclerosis. The CDR3 runs from the conserved cysteine through the conserved F or W. Each record gives: CDR3 protein, CDR3 DNA, J gene, V gene, D gene, clone size. The D gene is left open where the match is weak. Only some rows state a clone size, as once, few, many or a class for expanded clones.

CDR3aa: CASSTGAGFSNQPQHF; CDR3nt: TGTGCCAGCTCGACCGGGGCAGGGTTTAGCAATCAGCCCCAGCATTTT; j_gene: TRBJ1-5; v_gene: TRBV7-9; d_gene: NA; abundance: NA
CDR3aa: CASMGQGRGETQYF; CDR3nt: TGTGCCAGCATGGGACAGGGAAGGGGAGAGACCCAGTACTTC; j_gene: TRBJ2-5; v_gene: TRBV2; d_gene: TRBD1; abundance: NA
CDR3aa: CASSALTGSLHEQYF; CDR3nt: TGTGCCAGCAGCGCCCTGACAGGAAGTCTTCACGAGCAGTACTTC; j_gene: TRBJ2-7; v_gene: TRBV11-2; d_gene: NA; abundance: NA
CDR3aa: CASSLAQSGTNNEQFF; CDR3nt: TGTGCCAGCAGCTTAGCGCAAAGCGGGACAAACAATGAGCAGTTCTTC; j_gene: TRBJ2-1; v_gene: TRBV7-8; d_gene: NA; abundance: NA
CDR3aa: CASGGLLSQPQHF; CDR3nt: TGTGCCAGCGGAGGACTGCTCAGTCAGCCCCAGCATTTT; j_gene: TRBJ1-5; v_gene: TRBV6-1; d_gene: NA; abundance: NA
CDR3aa: CASRPLAGSSDTQYF; CDR3nt: TGCGCCAGCAGACCTTTAGCGGGAAGTAGTGATACGCAGTATTTT; j_gene: TRBJ2-3; v_gene: TRBV10-2; d_gene: TRBD2; abundance: NA
CDR3aa: CAISQEPTNEKLFF; CDR3nt: TGTGCCATCAGTCAGGAACCAACTAATGAAAAACTGTTTTTT; j_gene: TRBJ1-4; v_gene: TRBV10-3; d_gene: NA; abundance: many
CDR3aa: CASSLPSGRAYNEQYF; CDR3nt: TGCGCCAGCAGCCTACCTAGCGGGAGGGCCTACAATGAGCAGTACTTC; j_gene: TRBJ2-5; v_gene: TRBV4-1; d_gene: TRBD2; abundance: NA
CDR3aa: CASSFGAVEETQYF; CDR3nt: TGTGCCAGCAGCTTTGGGGCTGTTGAAGAGACCCAGTACTTC; j_gene: TRBJ2-5; v_gene: TRBV7-2; d_gene: NA; abundance: many
CDR3aa: CASSLDRVNEQFF; CDR3nt: TGCGCCAGCAGCTTGGATCGTGTCAATGAGCAGTTCTTC; j_gene: TRBJ2-1; v_gene: TRBV5-1; d_gene: NA; abundance: NA
CDR3aa: CASSSGGVGNQPQHF; CDR3nt: TGTGCCAGCAGTTCCGGAGGGGTTGGGAATCAGCCCCAGCATTTT; j_gene: TRBJ1-5; v_gene: TRBV12-3/TRBV12-4; d_gene: NA; abundance: few
CDR3aa: CATAGDTNQPQHF; CDR3nt: TGTGCCACCGCGGGGGACACCAATCAGCCCCAGCATTTT; j_gene: TRBJ1-5; v_gene: TRBV15; d_gene: NA; abundance: NA
CDR3aa: CASSRDFTGGNTQYF; CDR3nt: TGCGCCAGCAGCAGGGACTTCACTGGAGGAAATACGCAGTATTTT; j_gene: TRBJ2-3; v_gene: TRBV4-1; d_gene: NA; abundance: many
CDR3aa: CASSTRGGGSYEQYF; CDR3nt: TGCGCCAGCAGCACCCGCGGGGGGGGCTCCTACGAGCAGTACTTC; j_gene: TRBJ2-7; v_gene: TRBV4-1; d_gene: TRBD2; abundance: many
CDR3aa: CASSSTSSYNEQFF; CDR3nt: TGTGCCAGCAGCTCGACTAGCAGTTACAATGAGCAGTTCTTC; j_gene: TRBJ2-1; v_gene: TRBV12-3/TRBV12-4; d_gene: TRBD2; abundance: NA
CDR3aa: CSVLISNTGELFF; CDR3nt: TGCAGCGTGCTGATTTCGAACACCGGGGAGCTGTTTTTT; j_gene: TRBJ2-2; v_gene: TRBV29-1; d_gene: NA; abundance: NA
CDR3aa: CASSKGQESSYEQYF; CDR3nt: TGCGCCAGCAGCAAGGGACAGGAAAGCTCCTACGAGCAGTACTTC; j_gene: TRBJ2-7; v_gene: TRBV5-1; d_gene: TRBD1; abundance: many
CDR3aa: CASSPEDKGGYEQYF; CDR3nt: TGTGCCAGCAGCCCCGAAGATAAGGGAGGCTACGAGCAGTACTTC; j_gene: TRBJ2-7; v_gene: TRBV9; d_gene: NA; abundance: few
CDR3aa: CATSRDSVADTQYF; CDR3nt: TGTGCCACCAGCAGAGATTCGGTGGCAGATACGCAGTATTTT; j_gene: TRBJ2-3; v_gene: TRBV15; d_gene: NA; abundance: many
CDR3aa: CASSALNRGNTEAFF; CDR3nt: TGTGCCAGCAGTGCCCTGAACAGGGGGAACACTGAAGCTTTCTTT; j_gene: TRBJ1-1; v_gene: TRBV28; d_gene: TRBD1; abundance: NA
CDR3aa: CAGSQDLLAYNEQFF; CDR3nt: TGTGCCGGCAGCCAAGATCTCCTAGCCTACAATGAGCAGTTCTTC; j_gene: TRBJ2-1; v_gene: TRBV3-1; d_gene: NA; abundance: NA
CDR3aa: CASSARGKGETQYF; CDR3nt: TGTGCCAGCAGCGCGCGGGGAAAGGGGGAGACCCAGTACTTC; j_gene: TRBJ2-5; v_gene: TRBV6-1; d_gene: NA; abundance: few
CDR3aa: CASSSGTQETQYF; CDR3nt: TGCGCCAGCAGTTCCGGGACCCAAGAGACCCAGTACTTC; j_gene: TRBJ2-5; v_gene: TRBV5-1; d_gene: NA; abundance: NA
CDR3aa: CASSLVLAGANTGELFF; CDR3nt: TGCGCCAGCAGCTTAGTACTAGCGGGCGCGAACACCGGGGAGCTGTTTTTT; j_gene: TRBJ2-2; v_gene: TRBV5-1; d_gene: TRBD2; abundance: NA
CDR3aa: CASSPETTPAYNEQFF; CDR3nt: TGTGCCAGCAGCCCTGAGACGACCCCAGCTTACAATGAGCAGTTCTTC; j_gene: TRBJ2-1; v_gene: TRBV4-2; d_gene: NA; abundance: NA
CDR3aa: CASSGLGNQPQHF; CDR3nt: TGTGCCAGCTCGGGTTTGGGCAATCAGCCCCAGCATTTT; j_gene: TRBJ1-5; v_gene: TRBV18; d_gene: NA; abundance: many
CDR3aa: CSAPSGSGEQYF; CDR3nt: TGCAGTGCCCCCAGCGGGAGTGGCGAGCAGTACTTC; j_gene: TRBJ2-7; v_gene: TRBV20-1; d_gene: TRBD2; abundance: few
CDR3aa: CASTSGGSRNEQFF; CDR3nt: TGTGCCAGCACGTCGGGCGGGAGTAGGAATGAGCAGTTCTTC; j_gene: TRBJ2-1; v_gene: TRBV2; d_gene: TRBD2; abundance: many
CDR3aa: CASSLDTTGRETQYF; CDR3nt: TGCGCCAGCAGCTTGGACACCACAGGGAGAGAGACCCAGTACTTC; j_gene: TRBJ2-5; v_gene: TRBV5-1; d_gene: NA; abundance: NA
CDR3aa: CSARTGKGGYYSEQFF; CDR3nt: TGCAGTGCTAGAACCGGGAAGGGGGGGTACTACAGTGAGCAGTTCTTC; j_gene: TRBJ2-1; v_gene: TRBV20-1; d_gene: NA; abundance: few
CDR3aa: CASSAPFIAGRSDEQFF; CDR3nt: TGCGCCAGCAGTGCCCCCTTTATTGCGGGAAGATCGGATGAGCAGTTCTTC; j_gene: TRBJ2-1; v_gene: TRBV10-2; d_gene: NA; abundance: NA
CDR3aa: CASSRTGNYNEQFF; CDR3nt: TGTGCCAGCAGCCGGACAGGTAATTACAATGAGCAGTTCTTC; j_gene: TRBJ2-1; v_gene: TRBV6-5; d_gene: TRBD1; abundance: NA
CDR3aa: CASSSPTSGRATYNEQFF; CDR3nt: TGTGCCAGCAGCTCGCCGACTAGCGGGAGGGCAACGTACAATGAGCAGTTCTTC; j_gene: TRBJ2-1; v_gene: TRBV7-3; d_gene: TRBD2; abundance: many
CDR3aa: CASSLKDRYSYEQYF; CDR3nt: TGTGCCAGCAGCTTGAAGGACAGGTATAGTTACGAGCAGTACTTC; j_gene: TRBJ2-7; v_gene: TRBV11-2; d_gene: TRBD1; abundance: few
CDR3aa: CSARTATLNSPLHF; CDR3nt: TGCAGTGCTCGCACAGCCACTCTTAATTCACCCCTCCACTTT; j_gene: TRBJ1-6; v_gene: TRBV20-1; d_gene: NA; abundance: many
CDR3aa: CASSQRQGWTEAFF; CDR3nt: TGTGCCAGCAGTCAAAGACAGGGCTGGACTGAAGCTTTCTTT; j_gene: TRBJ1-1; v_gene: TRBV28; d_gene: TRBD1; abundance: NA
CDR3aa: CASSLLPFDRTFYNSPLHF; CDR3nt: TGTGCCAGCAGTCTACTCCCCTTTGACAGGACATTCTATAATTCACCCCTCCACTTT; j_gene: TRBJ1-6; v_gene: TRBV27; d_gene: NA; abundance: NA
CDR3aa: CGVEKQGSGANVLTF; CDR3nt: TGCGGCGTTGAGAAACAGGGATCTGGGGCCAACGTCCTGACTTTC; j_gene: TRBJ2-6; v_gene: TRBV29-1; d_gene: NA; abundance: NA
CDR3aa: CASSLGHTNYGYTF; CDR3nt: TGCGCCAGCAGCTTGGGCCACACTAACTATGGCTACACCTTC; j_gene: TRBJ1-2; v_gene: TRBV5-1; d_gene: NA; abundance: few
CDR3aa: CASRGSYEQYF; CDR3nt: TGCGCCAGCAGGGGATCCTACGAGCAGTACTTC; j_gene: TRBJ2-7; v_gene: TRBV6-5; d_gene: NA; abundance: many
CDR3aa: CASLGVLETQYF; CDR3nt: TGTGCCAGCCTTGGGGTTTTGGAGACCCAGTACTTC; j_gene: TRBJ2-5; v_gene: TRBV2; d_gene: NA; abundance: few
CDR3aa: CASNSLAEETQYF; CDR3nt: TGTGCCAGCAACTCCCTAGCGGAAGAGACCCAGTACTTC; j_gene: TRBJ2-5; v_gene: TRBV6-2/TRBV6-3; d_gene: TRBD2; abundance: many
CDR3aa: CASSPLSGSNGGELFF; CDR3nt: TGCGCCAGCAGCCCACTAAGCGGGAGCAATGGCGGGGAGCTGTTTTTT; j_gene: TRBJ2-2; v_gene: TRBV5-1; d_gene: TRBD2; abundance: NA
CDR3aa: CASSSKAGGAAYEQYF; CDR3nt: TGTGCCAGCAGTTCTAAAGCGGGAGGCGCCGCCTACGAGCAGTACTTC; j_gene: TRBJ2-7; v_gene: TRBV12-3/TRBV12-4; d_gene: TRBD2; abundance: few
CDR3aa: CASSRLAGTSTDTQYF; CDR3nt: TGTGCCAGCAGCCGACTAGCGGGGACAAGCACAGATACGCAGTATTTT; j_gene: TRBJ2-3; v_gene: TRBV3-1; d_gene: TRBD2; abundance: NA
CDR3aa: CASSRDRATEAFF; CDR3nt: TGTGCCAGCTCCCGGGACAGGGCTACTGAAGCTTTCTTT; j_gene: TRBJ1-1; v_gene: TRBV5-4; d_gene: TRBD1; abundance: NA
CDR3aa: CASMGRAWTEAFF; CDR3nt: TGTGCCAGCATGGGGAGAGCGTGGACTGAAGCTTTCTTT; j_gene: TRBJ1-1; v_gene: TRBV27; d_gene: NA; abundance: few
CDR3aa: CSVGGTDSYEQYF; CDR3nt: TGCAGCGTTGGAGGGACGGACTCCTACGAGCAGTACTTC; j_gene: TRBJ2-7; v_gene: TRBV29-1; d_gene: NA; abundance: NA
CDR3aa: CASSQQADDTQYF; CDR3nt: TGTGCCAGCAGCCAACAAGCAGACGATACGCAGTATTTT; j_gene: TRBJ2-3; v_gene: TRBV4-2; d_gene: NA; abundance: many
CDR3aa: CASSWFMSADYEQYF; CDR3nt: TGCGCCAGCAGCTGGTTCATGAGTGCGGACTACGAGCAGTACTTC; j_gene: TRBJ2-7; v_gene: TRBV5-1; d_gene: NA; abundance: many
CDR3aa: CSAVPAGHSYEQYF; CDR3nt: TGCAGTGCTGTTCCAGCGGGTCACTCCTACGAGCAGTACTTC; j_gene: TRBJ2-7; v_gene: TRBV20-1; d_gene: NA; abundance: many
CDR3aa: CASIRGGGAPYNSPLHF; CDR3nt: TGTGCCAGCATCCGGGGAGGGGGCGCACCCTATAATTCACCCCTCCACTTT; j_gene: TRBJ1-6; v_gene: TRBV21-1; d_gene: NA; abundance: few
CDR3aa: CASSRGLAVNNEQYF; CDR3nt: TGTGCCAGCAGCCGAGGACTAGCGGTAAACAACGAGCAGTACTTC; j_gene: TRBJ2-7; v_gene: TRBV7-3; d_gene: TRBD2; abundance: NA
CDR3aa: CSALRREAYNEQFF; CDR3nt: TGCAGTGCTTTGAGGCGGGAGGCTTACAATGAGCAGTTCTTC; j_gene: TRBJ2-1; v_gene: TRBV20-1; d_gene: TRBD2; abundance: few
CDR3aa: CASSQGLAGTKFF; CDR3nt: TGTGCCAGCAGTCAGGGACTAGCGGGAACCAAGTTCTTC; j_gene: TRBJ2-1; v_gene: TRBV12-3/TRBV12-4; d_gene: TRBD2; abundance: many